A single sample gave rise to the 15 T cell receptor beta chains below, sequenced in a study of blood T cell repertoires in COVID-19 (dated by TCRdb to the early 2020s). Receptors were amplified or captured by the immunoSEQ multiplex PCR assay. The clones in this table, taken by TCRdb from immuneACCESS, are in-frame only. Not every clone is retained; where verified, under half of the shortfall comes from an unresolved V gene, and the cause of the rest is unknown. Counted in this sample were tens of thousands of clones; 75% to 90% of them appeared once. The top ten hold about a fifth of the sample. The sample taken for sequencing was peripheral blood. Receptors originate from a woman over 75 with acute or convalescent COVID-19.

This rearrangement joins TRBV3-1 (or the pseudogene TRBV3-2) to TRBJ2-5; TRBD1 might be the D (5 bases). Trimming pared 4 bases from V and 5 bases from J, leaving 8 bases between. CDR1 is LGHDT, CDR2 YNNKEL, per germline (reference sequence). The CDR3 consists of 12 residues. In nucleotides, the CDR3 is TGTGCCAGCAGCCCCCAGGGTGAGACCCAGTACTTC. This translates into CASSPQGETQYF.

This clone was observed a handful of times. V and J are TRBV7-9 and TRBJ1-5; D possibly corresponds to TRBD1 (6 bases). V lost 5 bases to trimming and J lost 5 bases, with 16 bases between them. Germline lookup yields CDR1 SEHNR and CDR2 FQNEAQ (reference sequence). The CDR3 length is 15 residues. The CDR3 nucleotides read TGTGCCAGCAGCCCCGGGACAAATACCTATCAGCCCCAGCATTTT. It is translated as CASSPGTNTYQPQHF.

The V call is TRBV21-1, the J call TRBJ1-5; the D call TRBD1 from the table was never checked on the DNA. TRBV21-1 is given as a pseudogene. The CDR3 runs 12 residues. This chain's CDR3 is CARGQSNQPQHF. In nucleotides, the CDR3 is TGTGCCCGGGGACAGAGCAATCAGCCCCAGCATTTT.

CDR3 loop: CASRSDSYTGELFF. CDR3 nucleotides: TGTGCCAGCAGATCGGACAGCTACACCGGGGAGCTGTTTTTT. V usage is TRBV7-6 and J usage is TRBJ2-2, with a weak D call TRBD1 (6 bases). The CDR3 spans 14 residues. Trimming removed 6 bases from V and 3 bases from J, with 11 bases in between. Per germline, CDR1 SGHVS and CDR2 FNYEAQ.

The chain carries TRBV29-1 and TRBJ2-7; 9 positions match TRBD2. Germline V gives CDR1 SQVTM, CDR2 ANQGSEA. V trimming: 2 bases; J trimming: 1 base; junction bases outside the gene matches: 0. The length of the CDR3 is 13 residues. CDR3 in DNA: TGCAGCGTTGAACTAGCGGGGTCCTACGAGCAGTACTTC. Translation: CSVELAGSYEQYF.

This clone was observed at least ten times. The DNA for the CDR3 is TGTGCCAGCAGAAATCCGGGACAGGGAGACTATGGCTACACCTTC. As protein: CASRNPGQGDYGYTF. This rearrangement joins TRBV6-6 to TRBJ1-2, with TRBD1 identical over 9 bases. V lost 6 bases to trimming and J lost 3 bases; unmatched junction nucleotides: 8. Per the germline V gene, CDR1 is MNHNY and CDR2 is SVGAGI (reference sequence). The CDR3 is made up of 15 amino acids.

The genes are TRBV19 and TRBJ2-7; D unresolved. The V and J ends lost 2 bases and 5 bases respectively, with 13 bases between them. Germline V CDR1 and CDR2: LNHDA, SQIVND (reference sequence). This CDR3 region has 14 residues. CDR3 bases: TGTGCCAGTAGTATAACGGCGACATGGAACGAGCAGTACTTC. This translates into CASSITATWNEQYF.

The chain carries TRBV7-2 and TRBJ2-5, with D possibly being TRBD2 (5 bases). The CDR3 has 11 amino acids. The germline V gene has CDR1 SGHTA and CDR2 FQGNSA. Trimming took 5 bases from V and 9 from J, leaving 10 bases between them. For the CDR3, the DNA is TGTGCCAGCAGCCTCCGGAGGTCCCAGTACTTC. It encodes CASSLRRSQYF.

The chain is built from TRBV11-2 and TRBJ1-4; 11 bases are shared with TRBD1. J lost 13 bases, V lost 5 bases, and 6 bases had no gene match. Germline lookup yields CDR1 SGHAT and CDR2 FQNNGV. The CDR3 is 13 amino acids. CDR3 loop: CASSPRDRGVLFF. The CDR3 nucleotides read TGTGCCAGCAGCCCAAGGGACAGGGGGGTACTGTTTTTT.

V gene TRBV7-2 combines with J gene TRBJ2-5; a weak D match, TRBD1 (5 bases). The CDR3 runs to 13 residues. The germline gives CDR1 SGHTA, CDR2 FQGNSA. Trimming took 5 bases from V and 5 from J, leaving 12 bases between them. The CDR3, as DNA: TGTGCCAGCAGCACCCGACAGCAGGAGACCCAGTACTTC. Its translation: CASSTRQQETQYF.

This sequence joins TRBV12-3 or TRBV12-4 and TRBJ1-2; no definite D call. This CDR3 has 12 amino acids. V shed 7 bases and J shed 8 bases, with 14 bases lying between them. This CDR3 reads CASIGPAGGYTF. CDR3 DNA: TGTGCCAGCATAGGACCGGCGGGGGGCTACACCTTC.

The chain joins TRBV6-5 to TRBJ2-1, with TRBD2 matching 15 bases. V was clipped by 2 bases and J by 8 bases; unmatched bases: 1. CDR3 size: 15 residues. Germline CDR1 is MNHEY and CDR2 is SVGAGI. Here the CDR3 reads CASSYGTSGRHEQFF. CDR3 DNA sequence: TGTGCCAGCAGTTACGGGACTAGCGGGAGGCATGAGCAGTTCTTC.

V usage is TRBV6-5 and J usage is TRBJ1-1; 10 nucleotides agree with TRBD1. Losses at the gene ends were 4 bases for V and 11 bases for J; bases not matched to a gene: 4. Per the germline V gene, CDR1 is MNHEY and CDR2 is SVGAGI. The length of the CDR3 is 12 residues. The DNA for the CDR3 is TGTGCCAGCAGTTCTACGGACAGGGGGGCTTTCTTT. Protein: CASSSTDRGAFF.

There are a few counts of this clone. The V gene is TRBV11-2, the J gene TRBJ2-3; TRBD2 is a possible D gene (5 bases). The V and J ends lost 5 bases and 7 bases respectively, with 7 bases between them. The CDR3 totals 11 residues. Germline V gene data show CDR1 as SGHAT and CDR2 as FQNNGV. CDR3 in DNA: TGTGCCAGCAGCACGGGGTATACGCAGTATTTT. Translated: CASSTGYTQYF.

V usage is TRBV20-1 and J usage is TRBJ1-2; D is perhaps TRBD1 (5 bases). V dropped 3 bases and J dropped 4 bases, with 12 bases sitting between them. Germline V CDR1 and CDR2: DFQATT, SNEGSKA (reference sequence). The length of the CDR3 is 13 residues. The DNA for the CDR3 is TGCAGTGCTAGTGATGGGGCGAGCTATGGCTACACCTTC. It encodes CSASDGASYGYTF.